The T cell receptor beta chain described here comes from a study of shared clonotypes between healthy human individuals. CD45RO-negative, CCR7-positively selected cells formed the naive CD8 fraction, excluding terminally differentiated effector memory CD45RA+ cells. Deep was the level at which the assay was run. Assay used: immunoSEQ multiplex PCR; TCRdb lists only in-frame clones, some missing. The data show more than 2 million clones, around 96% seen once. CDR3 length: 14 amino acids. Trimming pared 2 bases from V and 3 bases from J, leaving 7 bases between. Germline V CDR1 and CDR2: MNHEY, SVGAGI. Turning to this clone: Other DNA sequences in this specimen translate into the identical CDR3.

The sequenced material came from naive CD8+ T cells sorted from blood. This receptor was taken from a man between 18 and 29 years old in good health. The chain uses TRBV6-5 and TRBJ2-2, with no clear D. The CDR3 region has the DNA TGTGCCAGCAGTTACGGGCTGGACACCGGGGAGCTGTTTTTT. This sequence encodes CASSYGLDTGELFF.